This entry features one T cell receptor (beta chain) sequence. The data belong to a study of blood T cell repertoires in COVID-19. Authors' methods: Estimation of nucleated cell counts relied on the amplification of reference gene primers. Using immunoSEQ multiplex PCR, the repertoire was profiled, and TCRdb retains in-frame clones only, with some absent. V and J calls and clone size are given by that table; D and trimming were obtained from the DNA. The sample yields approximately 210,000 clones, approximately 91% seen once. The TCR originated in a man in his forties with acute or convalescent COVID-19. Sample: peripheral blood.

DNA of the CDR3: TGTGCCAGCAGCTTAACAGGGGGCTCCGAGCAGTACTTC. Protein sequence: CASSLTGGSEQYF. The chain recombines TRBV7-2 with TRBJ2-7; 9 bases fit TRBD1. The trim removed 2 bases at V and 6 bases at J, leaving 2 bases unmatched. Germline lookup yields CDR1 SGHTA and CDR2 FQGNSA. CDR3 length: 13 residues.